A single sample is the source of the 17 T cell receptor beta chains below, sequenced in a study of siplizumab effects on memory and regulatory T cells. TCRdb's table, derived via immunoSEQ multiplex PCR, lists solely in-frame clones and lacks some. The data show fewer than 110,000 clones, about nine tenths seen once. The sequenced sample consisted of non-Treg CD4+ T cells sorted from blood. The receptor source for this set is a human donor in good health.

The rearrangement links TRBV5-8 to TRBJ2-2; D ambiguous. This CDR3 has 13 amino acids. CDR1 and CDR2 from the germline V gene are SGHTS and YDEGEE. V lost 2 bases and J lost 1, with 3 bases in between. CDR3 in DNA: TGTGCCAGCAGCTTAGTGAACACCGGGGAGCTGTTTTTT. It codes for CASSLVNTGELFF. Looking up the rest from reference TRBV5-8 and TRBJ2-2 gives the full variable domain: EAGVTQSPTHLIKTRGQQATLRCSPISGHTSVYWYQQALGLGLQFLLWYDEGEERNRGNFPPRFSGRQFPNYSSELNVNALELEDSALYLCASSLVNTGELFFGEGSRLTVL.

J is TRBJ2-3 and V is TRBV29-1, with TRBD1 matching over 9 bases. Germline trimming cut 6 bases from V and 4 bases from J; bases unmatched to any gene: 11. The CDR3 has 15 residues. Per germline, CDR1 SQVTM and CDR2 ANQGSEA. The CDR3 is CSVGAGQGFADTQYF. CDR3 DNA sequence: TGCAGCGTCGGGGCGGGACAGGGCTTTGCAGATACGCAGTATTTT.

The chain recombines TRBV28 with TRBJ1-4, with D hard to call. The CDR3 has 15 residues. V dropped 5 bases and J dropped 3 bases, with 13 bases sitting between them. Germline lookup yields CDR1 MDHEN and CDR2 SYDVKM. This chain's CDR3 is CASSTLRGSNEKLFF. DNA for the CDR3: TGTGCCAGCAGTACCCTAAGAGGGTCTAATGAAAAACTGTTTTTT.

J is TRBJ1-4 and V is TRBV5-4; D unresolved. CDR1 and CDR2 from the germline V gene are SGHNT and YYREEE (reference sequence). The length of the CDR3 is 16 residues. V lost 4 bases and J 3 bases, leaving 16 bases between the germline ends. CDR3 residues: CASSQRTGSPNEKLFF. CDR3 DNA sequence: TGTGCCAGCAGCCAACGTACGGGAAGCCCTAATGAAAAACTGTTTTTT. The full variable domain, with the rest looked up from reference TRBV5-4 and TRBJ1-4, is ETGVTQSPTHLIKTRGQQVTLRCSSQSGHNTVSWYQQALGQGPQFIFQYYREEENGRGNFPPRFSGLQFPNYSSELNVNALELDDSALYLCASSQRTGSPNEKLFFGSGTQLSVL.

This chain links TRBV12-5 with TRBJ2-7, with TRBD1 matching over 10 bases. Germline CDR1 reads LGHNT; CDR2 reads FRNRAP. The CDR3 totals 13 residues. The J segment lost 2 bases and the V segment lost 9 bases, leaving 4 bases of the junction unmatched. The CDR3 coding sequence is TGTGCTAGCGGACAGGGGGAAGCCTACGAGCAGTACTTC. Its protein is CASGQGEAYEQYF.

The rearrangement joins TRBV19 to TRBJ1-2; D not certain. The germline V gene encodes CDR1 LNHDA and CDR2 SQIVND (reference sequence). This CDR3 comprises 12 residues. The V and J ends lost 3 bases and 4 bases respectively, with 6 bases between them. The CDR3 bases are TGTGCCAGTAGTATTTCTAGCTATGGCTACACCTTC. Amino acids: CASSISSYGYTF.

V usage is TRBV28 and J usage is TRBJ2-4, with 8 bases fitting TRBD1. The CDR3 loop spans 14 amino acids. Germline loops: CDR1 MDHEN, CDR2 SYDVKM. Trimming removed 5 bases from V and 8 bases from J; junction bases left unmatched: 8. In nucleotides, the CDR3 is TGTGCCAGCAGTCCCAGCGGACAGGGCTACATTCAGTACTTC. Amino acids: CASSPSGQGYIQYF.

The V call is TRBV5-8, the J call TRBJ1-1; D may be TRBD1 (6 bases). V lost 4 bases, J lost 1 base, and 17 bases lay in between. The CDR3 loop spans 16 amino acids. The V gene's germline CDR1 is SGHTS and CDR2 YDEGEE. The CDR3 DNA reads TGTGCCAGCAGCATCAGATACGGACAGAGGAACACTGAAGCTTTCTTT. Protein sequence: CASSIRYGQRNTEAFF.

The chain links TRBV11-1 to TRBJ2-3, with D uncertain. The V end lost 3 bases, the J end lost 0 bases, and 10 bases lay between the germline ends. Germline CDR1 is SGHAT and CDR2 is FQDESV (reference sequence). The CDR3 has 15 amino acids. The CDR3 nucleotides read TGTGCCAGCAGCTTGAACTCATTGAGCACAGATACGCAGTATTTT. Translating gives CASSLNSLSTDTQYF.

This chain uses TRBV29-1 with TRBJ1-1; D is ambiguous. V lost 7 bases and J lost 2, with 8 bases in between. The CDR3 contains 11 residues. CDR1 is SQVTM, CDR2 ANQGSEA, per germline. CDR3 nucleotide sequence: TGCAGCGCTGTATTCAACACTGAAGCTTTCTTT. This codes for CSAVFNTEAFF.

In regard to this clone: Other DNA sequences from this sample encode an identical CDR3 as well. CDR3 bases: TGTGCCATCAGTGACTCTGGAGCTGGGGCCAACGTCCTGACTTTC. It codes for CAISDSGAGANVLTF. The chain couples TRBV10-3 to TRBJ2-6; D unclear. The length of the CDR3 is 15 residues. Germline V CDR1 and CDR2: ENHRY, SYGVKD. Deletions cut 3 bases from V and 2 bases from J, with 8 bases between.

This chain joins TRBV7-6 and TRBJ1-5; D may be TRBD1 (6 bases). Germline V gene data show CDR1 as SGHVS and CDR2 as FNYEAQ. The ends were cut back, 5 bases at V and 3 bases at J, with 11 bases in the middle. CDR3 length: 14 amino acids. CDR3 region: CASSDGQPNQPQHF. Written as DNA, the CDR3 is TGTGCCAGCAGCGATGGACAGCCCAATCAGCCCCAGCATTTT.

The chain recombines TRBV27 with TRBJ2-5, with D possibly TRBD1 on 5 matching bases. Judging by the DNA end, TRBJ2-7 fits better; the J call may be wrong. The V gene's germline CDR1 is MNHEY and CDR2 SMNVEV (reference sequence). The CDR3 has 14 residues. The CDR3 nucleotides are TGTGCCAGCAGCCGCCTACAGGCTGCCTACGAGCAGTACTTC. Translated: CASSRLQAAYEQYF.

CDR3 coding DNA: TGTGCCAGCTCACCATTTTCGACAGTCCAAGAGACCCAGTACTTC. It translates to CASSPFSTVQETQYF. The chain combines TRBV18 with TRBJ2-5; the D gene is possibly TRBD1 (5 bases). The length of the CDR3 is 15 residues. Deletions cut 2 bases from V and 1 base from J, with 11 bases between. Germline CDR1 is KGHSH and CDR2 is LQKENI.

The chain carries TRBV5-1 and TRBJ2-1, with D tentatively TRBD2 (6 bases). The CDR3 length is 12 residues. Germline CDR1 and CDR2: SGHRS and YFSETQ. Trimming stripped 7 bases from V and 8 bases from J, with 13 bases between. Here the CDR3 DNA reads TGCGCCAGCGGGCGGGGTCTCGATGAGCAGTTCTTC. Amino acids: CASGRGLDEQFF.

V is TRBV30 and J is TRBJ2-5; D is possibly TRBD1 (5 bases). There are 14 residues in the CDR3. V was trimmed by 2 bases and J by 1 base, leaving 11 bases between them. Germline V gene lookup returns CDR1 GTSNPN and CDR2 SVGIG (reference sequence). CDR3 protein: CAWSYWTTQETQYF. CDR3 in DNA: TGTGCCTGGAGTTATTGGACAACCCAAGAGACCCAGTACTTC. The full variable domain, completed using reference TRBV30 and TRBJ2-5, is SQTIHQWPATLVQPVGSPLSLECTVEGTSNPNLYWYRQAAGRGLQLLFYSVGIGQISSEVPQNLSASRPQDRQFILSSKKLLLSDSGFYLCAWSYWTTQETQYFGPGTRLLVL.

This chain connects TRBV4-3 to TRBJ2-2; 7 bases fit TRBD2. Per the germline V gene, CDR1 is LGHNA and CDR2 is YSLEER. The V segment lost 1 base and the J segment 1 base; nucleotides outside the gene matches: 0. There are 15 residues in the CDR3. CDR3 loop: CASSQAGGNTGELFF. The CDR3 coding sequence is TGCGCCAGCAGCCAAGCGGGAGGGAACACCGGGGAGCTGTTTTTT.